The 24 T cell receptor beta chains below all came from one sample that was sequenced in a study of T cell repertoires in cytomegalovirus infection. TCRdb redid the calling of the reads with MiXCR, one entry per CDR3 protein. The table includes approximately 130,000 distinct CDR3 sequences, 20% to 30% detected once. These receptors have no known antigen. Sequenced input: PBMCs, sequenced either directly or after in vitro stimulation (not recorded which). These receptors were obtained from a human donor in good health (CMV status not recorded). Some clones in this sample may be carry-over from other donors' samples.

This clonotype was found many times. V usage is TRBV7-2 and J usage is TRBJ1-4, with unresolved D. There are 14 residues in the CDR3. The V end was cut by 2 bases, the J end by 0 bases, with 4 bases between. Germline-derived CDR1 and CDR2 are SGHTA and FQGNSA. The DNA of the CDR3 is TGTGCCAGCAGCTTAAACCCAACTAATGAAAAACTGTTTTTT. Its protein is CASSLNPTNEKLFF.

This clonotype was seen only a few times. J is TRBJ1-2 and V is TRBV29-1; perhaps TRBD1 as D (5 bases). Trimming removed 0 bases at V and 5 bases at J, with 13 bases between. Germline lookup yields CDR1 SQVTM and CDR2 ANQGSEA. This CDR3 comprises 14 residues. In DNA form, the CDR3 reads TGCAGCGTTGAAGATGGGGCGGGCAAATATGGCTACACCTTC. Translating it yields CSVEDGAGKYGYTF.

This clonotype turned up a few times. The chain combines TRBV12-3 or TRBV12-4 with TRBJ2-1, with 8 bases identical to TRBD2. This CDR3 has 15 amino acids. The V segment lost 5 bases and the J segment 8 bases; nucleotides outside the gene matches: 11. This CDR3 is CASSPPSGREDEQFF. The CDR3 DNA follows: TGTGCCAGCAGTCCCCCCAGCGGGAGAGAGGATGAGCAGTTCTTC.

This clonotype was counted ten times or more. The chain employs TRBV6-2 or TRBV6-3 and TRBJ1-5, with no clear D. From germline, CDR1 is MNHEY and CDR2 SVGEGT. Trimming removed 5 bases at V and 0 bases at J, with 14 bases between. The CDR3 contains 16 residues. The CDR3 spells CASSREQITSNQPQHF. DNA for the CDR3: TGTGCCAGCAGTCGGGAACAGATCACTAGCAATCAGCCCCAGCATTTT.

There are many counts of this clonotype. The chain joins TRBV7-2 to TRBJ1-5, with 7 bases fitting TRBD1. Trimming at V came to 3 bases and at J to 4 bases, leaving 6 bases not matched to a gene. Germline V gene sequence: CDR1 SGHTA, CDR2 FQGNSA. This CDR3 is built from 15 residues. The DNA for the CDR3 is TGTGCCAGCAGCTTGAACAGGGGAAATAATCAGCCCCAGCATTTT. Translation: CASSLNRGNNQPQHF. Full variable domain (remainder filled in from reference TRBV7-2 and TRBJ1-5): GAGVSQSPSNKVTEKGKDVELRCDPISGHTALYWYRQSLGQGLEFLIYFQGNSAPDKSGLPSDRFSAERTGGSVSTLTIQRTQQEDSAVYLCASSLNRGNNQPQHFGDGTRLSIL.

The chain has TRBV7-9 and TRBJ2-3; tentative D call: TRBD1 (6 bases). The V and J ends lost 5 bases and 0 bases respectively, with 21 bases between them. Germline loops: CDR1 SEHNR, CDR2 FQNEAQ (reference sequence). This CDR3 region has 18 residues. CDR3 DNA: TGTGCCAGCAGCCCCAACTATTTAGACAGGAGCAGCACAGATACGCAGTATTTT. This translates into CASSPNYLDRSSTDTQYF.

CDR3 residues: CASSVVGDPRTNEQFF. CDR3 nucleotide sequence: TGTGCCAGCAGCGTAGTAGGGGACCCCCGGACCAATGAGCAGTTCTTC. The chain joins TRBV9 to TRBJ2-1; the D gene could be TRBD1 or TRBD2 (5 bases each). This CDR3 contains 16 residues. CDR1 is SGDLS and CDR2 is YYNGEE in the germline V gene. Trimming pared 0 bases from V and 6 bases from J, leaving 16 bases between.

The rearrangement links TRBV11-2 to TRBJ2-2; 10 nucleotides agree with TRBD2. The CDR3 extends over 15 amino acids. J lost 8 bases, V lost 3 bases, and 6 bases had no gene match. CDR1 is SGHAT, CDR2 FQNNGV, per germline. The CDR3 is CASSFPGLASGELFF. CDR3 coding DNA: TGTGCCAGCAGCTTCCCGGGACTAGCGTCGGGGGAGCTGTTTTTT.

This clonotype appeared many times. The gene calls are TRBV7-9 and TRBJ2-1; the D gene is possibly TRBD1 (7 bases). Trimming pared 5 bases from V and 2 bases from J, leaving 13 bases between. Germline V gene sequence: CDR1 SEHNR, CDR2 FQNEAQ (reference sequence). CDR3 length: 15 residues. CDR3 bases: TGTGCCAGCAGCGGAGACAGGGAGGCCTACAATGAGCAGTTCTTC. This gives the protein CASSGDREAYNEQFF.

In this sample, this clonotype turned up many times. This chain joins TRBV7-2 and TRBJ2-7; tentative D call: TRBD2 (6 bases). The ends were cut back, 1 base at V and 3 bases at J, with 16 bases in the middle. Per the germline V gene, CDR1 is SGHTA and CDR2 is FQGNSA. This CDR3 has 16 amino acids. CDR3 sequence reads: CASSLGLIAELYEQYF. CDR3 DNA: TGTGCCAGCAGCTTAGGTTTGATAGCGGAGCTCTACGAGCAGTACTTC.

V and J are TRBV28 and TRBJ1-2; D remains unclear. The CDR3 length is 13 residues. V was shortened by 3 bases and J by 5 bases, with 10 bases between the two germline ends. Germline-derived CDR1 and CDR2 are MDHEN and SYDVKM. CDR3 sequence: CASSFSYFYGYTF. DNA for the CDR3: TGTGCCAGCAGTTTCTCCTACTTTTATGGCTACACCTTC.

This clonotype turned up a few times. The V call is TRBV18, the J call TRBJ1-2; no clear D gene. The CDR3 totals 14 residues. Germline CDR1 KGHSH, CDR2 LQKENI. Trimming left V 6 bases short and J 6 bases short, with 17 bases between. The CDR3 sequence: CASSSSRSIHGYTF. The CDR3 bases are TGTGCCAGCTCCTCGTCCCGATCGATCCATGGCTACACCTTC.

This chain connects TRBV18 to TRBJ2-5; 11 positions agree with TRBD1. Unmatched junction bases numbered 5, after V lost 4 bases and J lost 1 base. The germline V gene has CDR1 KGHSH and CDR2 LQKENI. The CDR3 is 16 residues long. CDR3 sequence reads: CASSRPGQGGQETQYF. The CDR3 nucleotides read TGTGCCAGCTCACGACCGGGACAGGGGGGCCAAGAGACCCAGTACTTC.

Ten or more counts support this clonotype. The chain joins TRBV7-2 to TRBJ2-5; D tentatively reads TRBD1 or TRBD2 (5 bases each). The germline gives CDR1 SGHTA, CDR2 FQGNSA. CDR3 size: 14 residues. V was trimmed by 4 bases and J by 0 bases, leaving 9 bases between them. The CDR3 DNA follows: TGTGCCAGCAGCTGGCAGGGACACCAAGAGACCCAGTACTTC. It codes for CASSWQGHQETQYF.

This clonotype showed up many times. The rearrangement joins TRBV7-2 to TRBJ1-6; weak D call: TRBD1 (5 bases). Germline values: CDR1 SGHTA, CDR2 FQGNSA. The CDR3 spans 15 residues. The V gene lost 2 bases and the J gene lost 6 bases, with 11 bases spanning the gap. This CDR3 reads CASSLISGGNSPLHF. As DNA, the CDR3 is TGTGCCAGCAGCTTAATTTCCGGGGGTAATTCACCCCTCCACTTT.

V is TRBV25-1 and J is TRBJ1-1; no definite D call. The CDR3 sequence is 14 residues long. Germline V gene lookup returns CDR1 MGHDK and CDR2 SYGVNS. The germline V and J ends were trimmed by 6 bases and 6 bases, with 17 bases remaining between them. The CDR3: CASRTPGLYAEAFF. CDR3 bases: TGTGCCAGCAGAACGCCGGGGTTGTACGCTGAAGCTTTCTTT. The variable domain in full, with the rest retrieved from reference TRBV25-1 and TRBJ1-1, is EADIYQTPRYLVIGTGKKITLECSQTMGHDKMYWYQQDPGMELHLIHYSYGVNSTEKGDLSSESTVSRIRTEHFPLTLESARPSHTSQYLCASRTPGLYAEAFFGQGTRLTVV.

This chain links TRBV6-2 or TRBV6-3 with TRBJ2-1; the D call may be TRBD1 or TRBD2 (5 bases each). CDR3 length equals 13 residues. Germline V gives CDR1 MNHEY, CDR2 SVGEGT. The V end was cut by 6 bases, the J end by 5 bases, with 11 bases between. The chain's CDR3 is CASSQLGDNEQFF. Written as DNA, the CDR3 is TGTGCCAGCAGCCAACTGGGGGACAATGAGCAGTTCTTC.

V is TRBV6-2 or TRBV6-3 and J is TRBJ2-7, with 12 bases fitting TRBD2. CDR3 length: 13 residues. Germline values: CDR1 MNHEY, CDR2 SVGEGT. Losses at the gene ends were 7 bases for V and 7 bases for J; bases not matched to a gene: 5. The CDR3 loop is CASNLAGGSEQYV. CDR3 coding DNA: TGTGCCAGCAATCTAGCGGGAGGGAGTGAGCAGTACGTC.

V gene TRBV13 combines with J gene TRBJ1-2; 7 bases fit TRBD1. The germline V gene encodes CDR1 PRHDT and CDR2 FYEKMQ (reference sequence). This CDR3 has 19 residues. Trimming at V came to 3 bases and at J to 2 bases, leaving 18 bases not matched to a gene. The CDR3 sequence is CASSFQRLDRVFPNYGYTF. The DNA of the CDR3 is TGTGCCAGCAGCTTTCAGAGACTCGACAGGGTATTTCCCAACTATGGCTACACCTTC.

This clonotype appeared a few times. The V call is TRBV7-2, the J call TRBJ2-5; 12 nucleotides align to TRBD2. J gave up 9 bases and V 0 bases, and 14 bases lay outside the gene matches. Germline-derived CDR1 and CDR2 are SGHTA and FQGNSA. The CDR3 is 18 residues long. CDR3 nucleotide sequence: TGTGCCAGCAGCTTAGCGCCGCGGGCTAGCGGGAGGGCGGCGGCCCAGTACTTC. Translation: CASSLAPRASGRAAAQYF.

This chain connects TRBV28 to TRBJ2-6; 9 bases match TRBD1. Per the germline V gene, CDR1 is MDHEN and CDR2 is SYDVKM. This CDR3 spans 16 amino acids. The V and J ends lost 6 bases and 4 bases, in that order; junction bases with no gene match: 7. CDR3 in amino acids: CASRNDRGNGANVLTF. CDR3 nucleotides: TGTGCCAGCAGAAACGACAGGGGGAACGGGGCCAACGTCCTGACTTTC.

This clonotype was observed a handful of times. The rearrangement uses TRBV5-1 and TRBJ2-1, with 15 bases matching TRBD2. Germline V lookup: CDR1 SGHRS, CDR2 YFSETQ. With V trimmed by 3 bases and J by 6 bases, 4 bases remained unmatched. The CDR3 is 16 amino acids. The CDR3 loop is CASSSGLAGGPNEQFF. CDR3 nucleotides: TGCGCCAGCAGCTCAGGACTAGCGGGAGGGCCCAATGAGCAGTTCTTC.

This sequence joins TRBV28 and TRBJ2-7; 8 positions match TRBD2. The CDR3 has 16 amino acids. V gave up 3 bases and J gave up 4 bases; unmatched junction bases: 11. Germline V lookup: CDR1 MDHEN, CDR2 SYDVKM. Here the CDR3 DNA reads TGTGCCAGCAGTTTGCTAGCGGGTTGGGGGTCGTACGAGCAGTACTTC. As protein: CASSLLAGWGSYEQYF.

In this sample, this clonotype turned up a few times. The V gene is TRBV7-9, the J gene TRBJ2-7, with D perhaps matching TRBD2 (6 bases). CDR1 is SEHNR, CDR2 FQNEAQ, per germline (reference sequence). V was trimmed by 5 bases and J by 3 bases, leaving 11 bases between them. There are 13 residues in the CDR3. The CDR3, as DNA: TGTGCCAGCAGCGCGCGGGACGACTACGAGCAGTACGTC. Translation: CASSARDDYEQYV.